This is a list of T cell receptor beta chains from one sample in a study of CD8 T cells in ankylosing spondylitis. Each CDR3 protein is one row after TCRdb ran MiXCR on the 5' RACE reads. The top ten hold roughly 3.5% of the sample, which has 450,000 to 550,000 distinct CDR3 sequences, approximately 5.3% seen once. Sequencing input: blood, either unsorted or a sorted T cell fraction (not recorded which). These receptors came from a male donor with ankylosing spondylitis. Both conserved end residues are part of each CDR3. Each record gives: V gene, J gene, clone size, D gene, CDR3 DNA, CDR3 protein. D genes are given only for firm matches. Each size is once, few, many, or a class for an expanded clone.

v_gene: TRBV29-1; j_gene: TRBJ1-4; abundance: many; d_gene: .; CDR3nt: TGCAGCGTTCTAAGGGATTGGGCAACTAATGAAAAACTGTTTTTT; CDR3aa: CSVLRDWATNEKLFF
v_gene: TRBV9; j_gene: TRBJ1-1; abundance: many; d_gene: .; CDR3nt: TGTGCCAGCAGCCCCCAACTGCACACTGAAGCTTTCTTT; CDR3aa: CASSPQLHTEAFF
v_gene: TRBV5-1; j_gene: TRBJ1-1; abundance: many; d_gene: .; CDR3nt: TGCGCCAGCAGCTTCGGAGTCACCGAGAACACTGAAGCTTTCTTT; CDR3aa: CASSFGVTENTEAFF
v_gene: TRBV4-2; j_gene: TRBJ1-1; abundance: many; d_gene: .; CDR3nt: TGTGCCAGCAGCCAATCTTCCTTTAGTCAGGGGAGGACTGAAGCTTTCTTT; CDR3aa: CASSQSSFSQGRTEAFF
v_gene: TRBV4-3; j_gene: TRBJ1-2; abundance: many; d_gene: .; CDR3nt: TGCGCCAGCAGCCAAGATCGTCAGGGCCCTAACTATGGCTACACCTTC; CDR3aa: CASSQDRQGPNYGYTF
v_gene: TRBV5-1; j_gene: TRBJ2-4; abundance: many; d_gene: .; CDR3nt: TGCGCCAGCAGCTTGGCCTTCTCTACGACTACAAGGTACTTC; CDR3aa: CASSLAFSTTTRYF
v_gene: TRBV29-1; j_gene: TRBJ2-1; abundance: many; d_gene: .; CDR3nt: TGCAGCGTACAGGGCCCCAGCTCCTACAATGAGCAGTTCTTC; CDR3aa: CSVQGPSSYNEQFF
v_gene: TRBV12-3/TRBV12-4; j_gene: TRBJ2-5; abundance: many; d_gene: .; CDR3nt: TGTGCCAGCAGCCCTGACAGCTACCAAGAGACCCAGTACTTC; CDR3aa: CASSPDSYQETQYF
v_gene: TRBV29-1; j_gene: TRBJ2-1; abundance: many; d_gene: TRBD2; CDR3nt: TGCAGCGTTGAGGGGCGGGGGGCGTACAATGAGCAGTTCTTC; CDR3aa: CSVEGRGAYNEQFF
v_gene: TRBV2; j_gene: TRBJ1-5; abundance: few; d_gene: .; CDR3nt: TGTGCCAGCAGTGAAATGGGGGCGAGCAATCAGCCCCAGCATTTT; CDR3aa: CASSEMGASNQPQHF
v_gene: TRBV6-2/TRBV6-3; j_gene: TRBJ2-7; abundance: few; d_gene: TRBD1; CDR3nt: TGTGCCAGCAGTTCCCGGGACAGACGCTACGAGCAGTACTTC; CDR3aa: CASSSRDRRYEQYF
v_gene: TRBV20-1; j_gene: TRBJ2-1; abundance: many; d_gene: .; CDR3nt: TGCAGTGCTAGAGATTCATGGCGCAATGAGCAGTTCTTC; CDR3aa: CSARDSWRNEQFF
v_gene: TRBV12-3/TRBV12-4; j_gene: TRBJ2-2; abundance: many; d_gene: .; CDR3nt: TGTGCCAGCAGTTTTCCAGGGGTGGACACCGGGGAGCTGTTTTTT; CDR3aa: CASSFPGVDTGELFF
v_gene: TRBV6-2/TRBV6-3; j_gene: TRBJ2-5; abundance: many; d_gene: TRBD2; CDR3nt: TGTGCCAGCAGTCCACTAGCGGGTGGCTTGGCCCAGTACTTC; CDR3aa: CASSPLAGGLAQYF